This T cell receptor beta chain was recovered during a study of T cells in lung cancer brain metastases. Overall study: No interval therapy was given to about 90% of the roughly 20 patients.

The V and J ends lost 2 bases and 2 bases respectively, with 12 bases between them. Germline loops: CDR1 SGHNT, CDR2 YYREEE (reference sequence). This CDR3 comprises 15 residues. Patients had either synchronous oligometastatic disease or delayed solitary brain metastasis recurrence. Sequencing used immunoSEQ multiplex PCR; TCRdb keeps in-frame clones, though not all of them. Here the sample spans 4,500 to 5,000 clones, approximately 83% being singletons. Sequences were obtained from tumor tissue from the primary lung tumor. The clonotype was recovered from a middle-aged man with non-small cell lung cancer. The chain is built from TRBV5-4 and TRBJ2-3, with no clear D. The CDR3 DNA sequence: TGTGCCAGCAGCTTACCGGCGGTGACCACAGATACGCAGTATTTT. Protein: CASSLPAVTTDTQYF.